Detailed here is one T cell receptor beta chain. The data derive from a study of blood T cell repertoires in COVID-19. Study-level background: The United States, Italy and Spain supplied acute and convalescent COVID-19 samples.

V gave up 4 bases and J gave up 0 bases, with 10 bases separating them. CDR3 length equals 15 residues. Germline V gene data show CDR1 as MGHRA and CDR2 as YSYEKL. Per the authors' pipeline: Amplification of reference gene primers was used by the study to estimate nucleated cell counts. Using immunoSEQ multiplex PCR, the repertoire was profiled, and TCRdb retains in-frame clones only, with some absent. V and J calls plus clone size are reproduced from that table; the DNA served to infer D and trimming. Of more than 450,000 clones listed, roughly 87% are singletons. Participant age was roughly 18 to 89 years, and participants resided in 20 to 30 US areas. Recovered Cohort 3 donors showed two negative PCRs, clearance, or symptom resolution.

The sequenced sample was PBMCs or T cells enriched from blood (not recorded which). The chain recombines TRBV4-1 with TRBJ2-1; TRBD2 is a possible D gene (6 bases). The origin of this receptor is a woman aged 18-29 years who had recovered from COVID-19. The CDR3 nucleotides read TGCGCCAGCAGCCCCCCCGGGGGCTCCTACAATGAGCAGTTCTTC. It encodes CASSPPGGSYNEQFF.